This TCR beta chain was identified in a study of vaccination and CD4 T cells after COVID-19. Overall study context: Median time from COVID diagnosis to post-COVID sampling was over 95 days (35 to 161). Overall study findings and caveats: The study found that a median approximately 90% of reactive clones in convalescent patients appeared only post-vaccination. Median reactive clonotypes, those recognizing SARS-CoV-2, rose from around 21 to 38, not significantly.

Oncomine TCR Beta short-read sequencing was applied to DNA from cultured CD4+ T cells. A single record per CDR3 protein comes from TCRdb applying MiXCR to the PCR reads. The data hold more than 15,000 distinct CDR3 sequences, with around three fifths observed a single time. Treatment here: roughly ten-day PBMC culture with coronavirus spike peptide pools or control peptides (ViraFEST assay). TCRs were sequenced by ViraFEST after antigen-specific T cells had been expanded with peptide pools. As concerns this clonotype: Its cognate antigen is unknown.

This clonotype was sampled from a human donor who had recovered from COVID-19. Sequenced: CD4+ T cells from blood, cultured in vitro.

The CDR3 is CASREGGRNTGELFF. CDR3 bases: TGTGCCTCAAGAGAGGGGGGTCGTAACACCGGGGAGCTGTTTTTT. This chain links TRBV7-2 with TRBJ2-2; D possibly uses TRBD1 or TRBD2 (6 bases each). Germline V gives CDR1 SGHTA, CDR2 FQGNSA. V lost 11 bases and J lost 2, with 18 bases in between. This CDR3 is 15 amino acids long.